This T cell receptor beta chain stems from a study of T cell responses to AZD1222 COVID-19 vaccine. In the study overall: The analysis combined second doses at about 4 or about 12 weeks.

General study points: Sampling captured repertoires only after the peak T cell response. Unmutated variant regions are reportedly targeted by nearly half of spike-specific TCRs.

From germline, CDR1 is MNHEY and CDR2 SVGAGI. The V and J ends lost 2 bases and 4 bases respectively, with 11 bases between them. CDR3 size: 14 residues. This clone turned up a few times. Its target is unknown. Clones were sequenced by immunoSEQ multiplex PCR, and TCRdb holds only the in-frame ones, with some missing. Among tens of thousands of clones listed, roughly 78% were seen once. The origin of this receptor is an adult in good health. The source material was peripheral blood, sampled on day 0 of AZD1222 vaccination. This chain connects TRBV6-5 to TRBJ1-2; D is undetermined. DNA of the CDR3: TGTGCCAGCAGTTACGATTACAACAGCTATGGCTACACCTTC. Translation: CASSYDYNSYGYTF.